This TCR beta chain derives from a study of brain T cells in children with intractable seizures. Assay used: immunoSEQ multiplex PCR; TCRdb lists only in-frame clones, some missing. The data contain 60,000 to 85,000 clones, about 92% of them seen just once; the ten biggest clones take up 1.5% to 1.7%. Trimming stripped 8 bases from V and 4 bases from J, with 6 bases between. The CDR3 extends over 11 amino acids. Germline CDR1 reads MNHNY; CDR2 reads SVGAGI (reference sequence). This TCR derives from a boy less than two years old with tuberous sclerosis and intractable seizures. Specimen: peripheral blood, collected at surgery. The J gene is TRBJ2-1, the V gene TRBV6-6; no clear D. CDR3: CASEGYNEQFF. For the CDR3, the DNA is TGTGCCAGCGAAGGGTACAATGAGCAGTTCTTC.